This T cell receptor beta chain appears in the sequencing data of a study of T cell changes during pregnancy in multiple sclerosis. Sequencing used immunoSEQ multiplex PCR; TCRdb keeps in-frame clones, though not all of them. Of 40,000 or so clones listed, approximately 90% are singletons. This clone was seen once. The specimen comprised CD8+ T cells from peripheral blood mononuclear cells, sampled before pregnancy. The receptor was isolated from a female donor with multiple sclerosis, enrolled in a pregnancy study.

Here the CDR3 DNA reads TGTGCCAGTAGTATCGGGAACACTGAAGCTTTCTTT. The encoded protein is CASSIGNTEAFF. The genes are TRBV19 and TRBJ1-1, with D uncertain. The germline gives CDR1 LNHDA, CDR2 SQIVND (reference sequence). The V gene lost 3 bases and the J gene lost 1 base, with 3 bases spanning the gap. This CDR3 spans 12 amino acids. Using reference TRBV19 and TRBJ1-1 for the parts outside the CDR3, the full variable domain is DGGITQSPKYLFRKEGQNVTLSCEQNLNHDAMYWYRQDPGQGLRLIYYSQIVNDFQKGDIAEGYSVSREKKESFPLTVTSAQKNPTAFYLCASSIGNTEAFFGQGTRLTVV.